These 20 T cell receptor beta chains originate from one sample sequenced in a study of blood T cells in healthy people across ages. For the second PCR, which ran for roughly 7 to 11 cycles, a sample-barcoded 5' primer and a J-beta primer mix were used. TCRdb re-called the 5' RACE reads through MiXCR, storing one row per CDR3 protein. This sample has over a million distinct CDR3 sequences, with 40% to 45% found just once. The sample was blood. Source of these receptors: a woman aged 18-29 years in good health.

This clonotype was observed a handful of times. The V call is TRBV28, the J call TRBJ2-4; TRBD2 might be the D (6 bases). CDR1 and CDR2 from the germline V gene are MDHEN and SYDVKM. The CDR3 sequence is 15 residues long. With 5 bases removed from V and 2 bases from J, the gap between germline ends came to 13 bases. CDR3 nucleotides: TGTGCCAGCAGTCCGCCCGGAGGGCCCAAAAACATTCAGTACTTC. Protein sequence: CASSPPGGPKNIQYF.

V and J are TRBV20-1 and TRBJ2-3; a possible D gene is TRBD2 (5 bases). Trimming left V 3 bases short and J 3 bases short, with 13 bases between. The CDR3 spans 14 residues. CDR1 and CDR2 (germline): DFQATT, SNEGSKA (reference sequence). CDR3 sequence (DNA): TGCAGTGCTAGTTTCGGGGTCCGGACAGATACGCAGTATTTT. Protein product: CSASFGVRTDTQYF.

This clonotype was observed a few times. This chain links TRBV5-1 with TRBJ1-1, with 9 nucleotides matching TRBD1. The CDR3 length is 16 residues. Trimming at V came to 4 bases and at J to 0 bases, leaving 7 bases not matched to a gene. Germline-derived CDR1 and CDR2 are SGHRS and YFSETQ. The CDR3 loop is CASSHGQGSMNTEAFF. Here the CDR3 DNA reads TGCGCCAGCAGCCACGGACAGGGGAGCATGAACACTGAAGCTTTCTTT.

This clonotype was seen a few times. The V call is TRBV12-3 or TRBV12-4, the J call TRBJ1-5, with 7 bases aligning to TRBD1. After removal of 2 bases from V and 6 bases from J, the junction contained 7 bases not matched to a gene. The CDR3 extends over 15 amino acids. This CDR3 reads CASSLMTGYPQPQHF. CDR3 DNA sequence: TGTGCCAGCAGTTTAATGACAGGGTATCCTCAGCCCCAGCATTTT.

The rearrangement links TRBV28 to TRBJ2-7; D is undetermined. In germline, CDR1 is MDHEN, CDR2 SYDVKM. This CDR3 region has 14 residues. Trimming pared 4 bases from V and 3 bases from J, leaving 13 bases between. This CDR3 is CASSSHSKNYEQYF. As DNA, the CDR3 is TGTGCCAGCAGTTCGCACAGCAAGAACTACGAGCAGTACTTC.

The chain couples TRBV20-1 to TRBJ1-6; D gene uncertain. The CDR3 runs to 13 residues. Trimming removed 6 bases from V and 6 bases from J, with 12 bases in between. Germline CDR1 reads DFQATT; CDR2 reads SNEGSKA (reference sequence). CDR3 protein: CSAHTSPNSPLHF. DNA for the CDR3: TGCAGTGCCCACACCTCACCTAATTCACCCCTCCACTTT.

DNA of the CDR3: TGTGCCAGCAGCCGCTGGACTTCTACCTACGAGCAGTACTTC. Translation gives CASSRWTSTYEQYF. The V call is TRBV14, the J call TRBJ2-7; TRBD2 is a possible D gene (5 bases). This CDR3 contains 14 residues. Germline CDR1 and CDR2: SGHDN and FVKESK. Trimming removed 4 bases from V and 2 bases from J, with 12 bases in between.

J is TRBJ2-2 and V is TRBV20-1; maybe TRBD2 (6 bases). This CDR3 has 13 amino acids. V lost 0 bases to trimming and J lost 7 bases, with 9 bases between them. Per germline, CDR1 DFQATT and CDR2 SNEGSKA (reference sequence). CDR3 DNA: TGCAGTGCTAGAGATGTGCGGGGCGGGGAGCTGTTTTTT. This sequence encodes CSARDVRGGELFF.

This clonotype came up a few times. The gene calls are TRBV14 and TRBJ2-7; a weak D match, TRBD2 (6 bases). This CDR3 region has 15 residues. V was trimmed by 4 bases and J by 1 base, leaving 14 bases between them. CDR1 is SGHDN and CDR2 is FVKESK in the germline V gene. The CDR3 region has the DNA TGTGCCAGCAGCCCCAAGACTAGATCGTCCTACGAGCAGTACTTC. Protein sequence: CASSPKTRSSYEQYF.

The CDR3, as DNA: TGCAGCGTCGTGAATCTGGTCTATGGCTACACCTTC. Translating it yields CSVVNLVYGYTF. V and J are TRBV29-1 and TRBJ1-2, with unresolved D. With 6 bases removed from V and 4 bases from J, the gap between germline ends came to 12 bases. Germline assignment: CDR1 SQVTM and CDR2 ANQGSEA. The CDR3 is 12 residues long.

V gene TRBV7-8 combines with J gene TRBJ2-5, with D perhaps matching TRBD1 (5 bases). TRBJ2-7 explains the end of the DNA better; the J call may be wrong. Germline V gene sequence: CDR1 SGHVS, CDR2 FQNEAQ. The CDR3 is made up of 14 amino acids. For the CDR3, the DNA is TGTGCCAGCAGCTTAAGGACAATCTCCTACGAGCAGTACTTC. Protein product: CASSLRTISYEQYF.

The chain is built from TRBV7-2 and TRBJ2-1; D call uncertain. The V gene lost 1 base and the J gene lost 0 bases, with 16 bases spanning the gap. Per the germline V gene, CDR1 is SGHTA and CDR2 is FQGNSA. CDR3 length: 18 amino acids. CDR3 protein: CASSLVRLGRSSYNEQFF. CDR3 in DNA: TGTGCCAGCAGCTTAGTAAGGTTAGGCAGAAGCTCCTACAATGAGCAGTTCTTC.

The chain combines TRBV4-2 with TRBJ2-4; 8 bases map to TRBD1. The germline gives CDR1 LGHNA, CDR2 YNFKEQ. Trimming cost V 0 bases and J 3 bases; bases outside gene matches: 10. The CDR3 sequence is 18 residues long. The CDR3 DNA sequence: TGTGCCAGCAGCCAAGATCTAGGCAGGGGGCTAGTCAAAAACATTCAGTACTTC. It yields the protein CASSQDLGRGLVKNIQYF.

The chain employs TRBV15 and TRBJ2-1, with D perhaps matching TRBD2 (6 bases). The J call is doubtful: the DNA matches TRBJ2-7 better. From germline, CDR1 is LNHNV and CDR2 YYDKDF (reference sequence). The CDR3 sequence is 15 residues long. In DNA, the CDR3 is TGTGCCACCAGCAGAGATGCGGGATCCTACAATGAGCAGTACTTC. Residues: CATSRDAGSYNEQYF.

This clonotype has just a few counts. CDR3 bases: TGCGCCAGCAGCCAAGGGACAGGACTTTACAATGAGCAGTACTTC. This encodes CASSQGTGLYNEQYF. The chain uses TRBV4-3 and TRBJ2-5, with 7 nucleotides matching TRBD1. The J segment lost 11 bases and the V segment lost 1 base, leaving 13 bases of the junction unmatched. CDR1 is LGHNA, CDR2 YSLEER, per germline. The CDR3 consists of 15 residues.

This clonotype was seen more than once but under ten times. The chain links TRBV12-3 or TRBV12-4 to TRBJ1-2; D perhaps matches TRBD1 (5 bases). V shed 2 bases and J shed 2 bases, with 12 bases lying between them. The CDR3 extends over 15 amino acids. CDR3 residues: CASSLLWGKNYGYTF. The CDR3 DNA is TGTGCCAGCAGTTTACTTTGGGGCAAGAACTATGGCTACACCTTC.

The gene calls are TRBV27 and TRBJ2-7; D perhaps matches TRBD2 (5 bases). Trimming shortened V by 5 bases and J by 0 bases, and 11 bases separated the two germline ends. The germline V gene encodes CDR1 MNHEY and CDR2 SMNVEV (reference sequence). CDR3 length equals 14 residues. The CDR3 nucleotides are TGTGCCAGCAGTCCCGGACTCCCCTCCTACGAGCAGTACTTC. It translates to CASSPGLPSYEQYF.

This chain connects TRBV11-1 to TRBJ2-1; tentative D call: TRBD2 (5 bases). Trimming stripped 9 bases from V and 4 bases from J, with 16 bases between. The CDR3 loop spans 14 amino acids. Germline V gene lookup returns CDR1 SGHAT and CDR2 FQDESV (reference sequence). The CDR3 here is CASSVDEEYNEQFF. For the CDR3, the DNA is TGTGCCAGTAGCGTAGATGAAGAGTACAATGAGCAGTTCTTC.

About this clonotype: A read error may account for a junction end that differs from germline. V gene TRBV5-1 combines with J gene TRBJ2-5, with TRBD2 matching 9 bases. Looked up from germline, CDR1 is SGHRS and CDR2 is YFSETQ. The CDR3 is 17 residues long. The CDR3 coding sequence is TGCGCCAGCAGCTGGGGTGTAACTAGCGGGTTTGCGGAGACCCGGTACTTC. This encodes CASSWGVTSGFAETRYF.

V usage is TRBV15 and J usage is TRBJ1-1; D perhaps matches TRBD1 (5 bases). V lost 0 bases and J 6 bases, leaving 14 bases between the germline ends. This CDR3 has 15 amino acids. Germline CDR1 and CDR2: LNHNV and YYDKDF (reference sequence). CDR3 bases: TGTGCCACCAGCAGAGATGGGGTACCGGGACCTGAAGCTTTCTTT. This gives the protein CATSRDGVPGPEAFF. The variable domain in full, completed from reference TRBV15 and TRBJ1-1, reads DAMVIQNPRYQVTQFGKPVTLSCSQTLNHNVMYWYQQKSSQAPKLLFHYYDKDFNNEADTPDNFQSRRPNTSFCFLDIRSPGLGDTAMYLCATSRDGVPGPEAFFGQGTRLTVV.